A selection of T cell receptor beta chains follows, all from one sample in a study of blood T cell repertoires in COVID-19. Sequencing was performed with immunoSEQ multiplex PCR; in TCRdb, only in-frame clones are kept and a portion is missing. This table holds roughly 160,000 clones, 83% found once. Sequenced material: peripheral blood. These receptors were collected from an elderly woman with acute or convalescent COVID-19. Each CDR3 is given without its conserved first and last residue.

>TRBV2
ASTKDRGSYEQY
>TRBV5-6
ASSLGSSGGSYNEQF
>TRBV15
ATSRVEGSGANVLT
>TRBV4-3
ASSQERGTGGSEQY
>TRBV28
ASSLISSGGYT
>TRBV18
ASSPRPGLHEQF
>TRBV14
ASSQGLGGAHEQF
>TRBV5-1
ASSLLAGGIYNEQF
>TRBV30
ACGQPNSPLH
>TRBV29-1
SVRTASNEKLF
>TRBV6-2/TRBV6-3
ASSYRGGDNSPLH
>TRBV4-2
ASSQDRQGEETQY
>TRBV9
ASSMRTSGRGNEQF
>TRBV19
ASSIGQWNTEAF
>TRBV5-1
ASNLQERTGELF
>TRBV11-2
ASSLSGLPYNEQF
>TRBV3-1/TRBV3-2
ASSQGAQIYNEQF
>TRBV6-5
ASSYRQLNTEAF
>TRBV3-1/TRBV3-2
ASSQATAGGTEAF
>TRBV7-2
ASSLERVYTGELF
>TRBV27
ASSTPTSGRRGEQF
>TRBV2
ASSGQGPQF
>TRBV6-2/TRBV6-3
ASSGTGLDNQPQH
>TRBV7-8
ASSSTVGRETQY
>TRBV5-1
ASSFMGGADWETQY
>TRBV13
ASSLGPGLAGTPYEQY
>TRBV20-1
SASTTRGGAWGETQY
>TRBV12-3/TRBV12-4
ASRGLQNIQY
>TRBV9
ASSGGGAGITEAF
>TRBV18
ASSEITDTQY
>TRBV28
ASVLAGGYTGELF
>TRBV19
ASERQGNQPQH
>TRBV7-2
ASSPRGTGNTIY
>TRBV7-2
ASSLGVTRANEKLF
>TRBV10-2
ASSESNRDRRGYT
>TRBV13
ASSSGEFPDKNEQY
>TRBV19
ASSIWRDRLNTEAF
>TRBV5-1
ASSWLAEETQY
>TRBV18
ASSPSGKVEQY
>TRBV7-2
ASSWGPAGGPGDTQY
>TRBV4-1
ASSQNSGGAYEQF
>TRBV5-1
ASSKDRVANTGELF
>TRBV7-2
ASSSLSYEQY
>TRBV19
ASSIRWSVEGSYNEQF
>TRBV7-8
ASSTRTGATEAF